This T cell receptor beta chain emerged from a study of circulating CD8 cells and anti-PD-1 response in melanoma. Study details: Patients received intravenous nivolumab, 3 mg/kg, every 2 weeks.

Findings of the study overall: Previously treated and treatment-naive patients were pooled together.

The germline V gene encodes CDR1 SGDLS and CDR2 YYNGEE. The V and J ends lost 4 bases and 9 bases, in that order; junction bases with no gene match: 17. The CDR3 consists of 16 residues. This clonotype is classed as medium-sized. What it binds is unknown. From live CD3+CD8+TCRalphabeta+ cells, four PD-1 and/or TIGIT subsets were sorted. Each library started from approximately 15 ng of total RNA using the QIAseq Immune Repertoire TCR panel. TCRdb reanalysed the reads using MiXCR and keeps one entry per CDR3 protein. The sample has 550 to 800 distinct CDR3 sequences; 13% are singletons. The clonotype was recovered from a human donor with melanoma. V and J are TRBV9 and TRBJ2-3, with TRBD1 identical over 7 bases. Sequenced material: CD8+ T cells from PBMCs, taken at baseline or after one month of anti-PD-1 therapy (not recorded which). CDR3 loop: CASSTEDRKRPSTQYF. In DNA form, the CDR3 reads TGTGCCAGCAGCACCGAGGACAGGAAAAGACCGAGCACGCAGTATTTT.